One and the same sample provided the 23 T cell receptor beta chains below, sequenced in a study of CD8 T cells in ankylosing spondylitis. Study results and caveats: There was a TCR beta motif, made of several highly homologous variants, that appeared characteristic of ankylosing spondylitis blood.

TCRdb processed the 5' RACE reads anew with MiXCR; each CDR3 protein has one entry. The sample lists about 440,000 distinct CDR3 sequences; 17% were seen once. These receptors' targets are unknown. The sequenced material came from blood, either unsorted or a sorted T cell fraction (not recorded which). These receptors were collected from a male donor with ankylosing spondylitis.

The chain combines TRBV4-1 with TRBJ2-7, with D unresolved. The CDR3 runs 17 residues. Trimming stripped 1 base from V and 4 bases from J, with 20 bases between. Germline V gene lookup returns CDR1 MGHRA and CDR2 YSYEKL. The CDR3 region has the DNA TGCGCCAGCAGCCAAGGGGAAGTTCCTAGGTTTATATACGAGCAGTACTTC. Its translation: CASSQGEVPRFIYEQYF.

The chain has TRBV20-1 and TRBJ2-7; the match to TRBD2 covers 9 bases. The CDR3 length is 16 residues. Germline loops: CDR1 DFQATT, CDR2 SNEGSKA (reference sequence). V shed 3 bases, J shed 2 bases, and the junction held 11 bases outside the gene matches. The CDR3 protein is CSASWRGGFPPYEQYF. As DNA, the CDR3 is TGCAGTGCTAGCTGGCGGGGGGGCTTCCCCCCCTACGAGCAGTACTTC.

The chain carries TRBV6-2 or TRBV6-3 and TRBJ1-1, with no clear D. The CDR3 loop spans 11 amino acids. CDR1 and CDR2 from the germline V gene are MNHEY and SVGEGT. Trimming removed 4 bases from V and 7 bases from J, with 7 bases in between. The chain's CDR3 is CASSFPGEAFF. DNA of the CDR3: TGTGCCAGCAGTTTTCCCGGTGAAGCTTTCTTT.

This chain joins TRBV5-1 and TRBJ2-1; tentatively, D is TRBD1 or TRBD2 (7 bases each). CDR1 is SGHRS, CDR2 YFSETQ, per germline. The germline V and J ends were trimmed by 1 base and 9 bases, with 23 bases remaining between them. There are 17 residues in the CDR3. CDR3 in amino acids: CASSLTPLTGSGGEQFF. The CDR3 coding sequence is TGCGCCAGCAGCTTGACGCCCTTGACAGGGTCGGGGGGTGAGCAGTTCTTC.

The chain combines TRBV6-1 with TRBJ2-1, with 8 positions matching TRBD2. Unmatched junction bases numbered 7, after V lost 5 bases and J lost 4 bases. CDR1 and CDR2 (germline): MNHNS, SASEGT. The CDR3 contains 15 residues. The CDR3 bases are TGTGCCAGCAGTCAAGGTCGGGGGGGTTACAATGAGCAGTTCTTC. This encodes CASSQGRGGYNEQFF.

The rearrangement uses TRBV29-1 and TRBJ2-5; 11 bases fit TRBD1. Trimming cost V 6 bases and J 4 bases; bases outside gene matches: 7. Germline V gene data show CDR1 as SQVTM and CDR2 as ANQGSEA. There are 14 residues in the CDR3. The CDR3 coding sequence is TGCAGCGTCCGGGCGGGGACAGGGGGAGAGACCCAGTACTTC. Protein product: CSVRAGTGGETQYF.

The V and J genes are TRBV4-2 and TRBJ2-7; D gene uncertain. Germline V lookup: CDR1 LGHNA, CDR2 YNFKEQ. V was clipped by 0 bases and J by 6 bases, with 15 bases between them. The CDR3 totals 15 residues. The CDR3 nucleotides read TGTGCCAGCAGCCAAGATCCCACCATAAGAGGCGAGCAGTACTTC. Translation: CASSQDPTIRGEQYF.

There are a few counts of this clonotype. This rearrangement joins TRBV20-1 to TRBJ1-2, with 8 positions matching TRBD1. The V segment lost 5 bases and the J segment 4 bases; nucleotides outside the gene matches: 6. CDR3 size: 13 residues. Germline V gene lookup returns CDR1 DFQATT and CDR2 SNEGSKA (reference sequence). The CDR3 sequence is CSAGQGGFYGYTF. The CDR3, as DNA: TGCAGTGCTGGACAGGGCGGTTTCTATGGCTACACCTTC.

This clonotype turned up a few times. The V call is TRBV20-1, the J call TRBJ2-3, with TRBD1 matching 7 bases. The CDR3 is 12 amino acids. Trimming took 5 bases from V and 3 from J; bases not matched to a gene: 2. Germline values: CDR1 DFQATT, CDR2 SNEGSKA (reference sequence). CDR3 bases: TGCAGTGCTCGACAGGGTACAGATACGCAGTATTTT. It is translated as CSARQGTDTQYF.

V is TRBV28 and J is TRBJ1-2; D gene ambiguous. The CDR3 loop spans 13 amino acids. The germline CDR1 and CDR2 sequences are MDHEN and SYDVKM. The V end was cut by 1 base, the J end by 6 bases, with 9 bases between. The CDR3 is CASSLLPSHGYTF. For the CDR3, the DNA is TGTGCCAGCAGTTTATTGCCATCGCATGGCTACACCTTC.

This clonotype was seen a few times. The CDR3 nucleotides read TGTGCCATCAGTTACAGGGTGAACACTGAAGCTTTCTTT. It yields the protein CAISYRVNTEAFF. This sequence joins TRBV10-3 and TRBJ1-1, with a weak D call TRBD1 (6 bases). The germline V gene has CDR1 ENHRY and CDR2 SYGVKD. The CDR3 has 13 amino acids. Trimming removed 5 bases at V and 0 bases at J, with 7 bases between.

The CDR3 reads CASSLKGGPMDSPLHF. The DNA for the CDR3 is TGTGCCAGCAGCTTAAAAGGGGGGCCGATGGATTCACCCCTCCACTTT. The chain is built from TRBV7-8 and TRBJ1-6, with a weak D call TRBD1 (6 bases). V lost 2 bases to trimming and J lost 8 bases, with 16 bases between them. The germline V gene encodes CDR1 SGHVS and CDR2 FQNEAQ. This CDR3 has 16 residues.

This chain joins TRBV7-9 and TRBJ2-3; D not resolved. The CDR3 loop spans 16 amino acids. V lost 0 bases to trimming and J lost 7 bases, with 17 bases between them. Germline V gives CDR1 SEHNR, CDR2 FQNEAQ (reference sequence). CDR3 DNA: TGTGCCAGCAGCTTAGCGCCCTATTTCGCGACGCATACGCAGTATTTT. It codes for CASSLAPYFATHTQYF.

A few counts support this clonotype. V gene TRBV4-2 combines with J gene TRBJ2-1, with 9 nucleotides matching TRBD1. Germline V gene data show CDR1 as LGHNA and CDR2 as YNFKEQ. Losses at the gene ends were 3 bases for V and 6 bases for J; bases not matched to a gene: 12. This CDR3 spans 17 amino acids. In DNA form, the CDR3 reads TGTGCCAGCAGCCACGTACTACAGGGGGCGAAGCTCAATGAGCAGTTCTTC. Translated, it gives CASSHVLQGAKLNEQFF.

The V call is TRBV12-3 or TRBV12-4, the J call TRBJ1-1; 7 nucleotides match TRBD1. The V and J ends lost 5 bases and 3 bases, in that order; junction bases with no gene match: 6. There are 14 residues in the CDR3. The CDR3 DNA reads TGTGCCAGCAGTAAACAGGGGTCGGACACTGAAGCTTTCTTT. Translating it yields CASSKQGSDTEAFF.

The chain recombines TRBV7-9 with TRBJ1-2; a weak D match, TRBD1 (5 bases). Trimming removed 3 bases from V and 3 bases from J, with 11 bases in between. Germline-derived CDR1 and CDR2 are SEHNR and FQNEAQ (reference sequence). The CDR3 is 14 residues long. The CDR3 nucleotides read TGTGCCAGCAGCTTCTCGGGGCCTTACTATGGCTACACCTTC. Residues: CASSFSGPYYGYTF.

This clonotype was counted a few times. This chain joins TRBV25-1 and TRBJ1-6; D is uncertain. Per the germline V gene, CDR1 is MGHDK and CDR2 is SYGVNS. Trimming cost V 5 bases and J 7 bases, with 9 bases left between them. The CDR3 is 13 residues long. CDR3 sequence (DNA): TGTGCCAGCAGTAAAGAGCTAAATTCACCCCTCCACTTT. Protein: CASSKELNSPLHF.

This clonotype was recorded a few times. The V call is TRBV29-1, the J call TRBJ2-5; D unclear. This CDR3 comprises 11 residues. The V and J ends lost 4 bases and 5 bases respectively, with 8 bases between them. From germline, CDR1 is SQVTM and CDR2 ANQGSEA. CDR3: CSVGESETQYF. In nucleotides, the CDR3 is TGCAGCGTTGGAGAGAGCGAGACCCAGTACTTC.

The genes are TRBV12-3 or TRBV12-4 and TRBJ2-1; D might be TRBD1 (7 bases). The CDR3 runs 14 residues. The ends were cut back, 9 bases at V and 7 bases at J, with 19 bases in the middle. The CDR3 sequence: CASGTAGRVNEQFF. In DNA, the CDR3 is TGTGCCAGTGGGACAGCGGGCAGGGTGAATGAGCAGTTCTTC.

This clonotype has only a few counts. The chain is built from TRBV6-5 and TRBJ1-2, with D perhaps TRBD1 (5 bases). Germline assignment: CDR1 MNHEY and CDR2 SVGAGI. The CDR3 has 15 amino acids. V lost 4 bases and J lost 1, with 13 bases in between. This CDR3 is CASSSVQGRNYGYTF. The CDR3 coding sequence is TGTGCCAGCAGTTCCGTTCAGGGCCGTAACTATGGCTACACCTTC.

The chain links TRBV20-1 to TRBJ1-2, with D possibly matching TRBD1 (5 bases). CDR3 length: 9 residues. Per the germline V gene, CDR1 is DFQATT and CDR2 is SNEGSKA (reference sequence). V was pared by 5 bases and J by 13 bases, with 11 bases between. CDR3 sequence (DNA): TGCAGTGCTGGGGACCTCTCCACCTTC. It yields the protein CSAGDLSTF.

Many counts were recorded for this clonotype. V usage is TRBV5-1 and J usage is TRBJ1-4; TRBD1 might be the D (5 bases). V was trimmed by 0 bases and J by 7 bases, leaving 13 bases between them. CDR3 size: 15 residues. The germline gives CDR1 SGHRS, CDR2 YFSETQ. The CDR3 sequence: CASSLGGQGGEKLFF. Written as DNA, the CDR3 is TGCGCCAGCAGCTTGGGAGGGCAGGGCGGTGAAAAACTGTTTTTT.

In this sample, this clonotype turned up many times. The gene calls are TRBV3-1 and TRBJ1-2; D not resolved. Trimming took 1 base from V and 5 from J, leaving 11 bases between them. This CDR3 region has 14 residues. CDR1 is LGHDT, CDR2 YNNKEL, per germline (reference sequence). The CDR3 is CASSQVGGQYGYTF. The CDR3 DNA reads TGTGCCAGCAGCCAAGTCGGAGGGCAGTATGGCTACACCTTC.